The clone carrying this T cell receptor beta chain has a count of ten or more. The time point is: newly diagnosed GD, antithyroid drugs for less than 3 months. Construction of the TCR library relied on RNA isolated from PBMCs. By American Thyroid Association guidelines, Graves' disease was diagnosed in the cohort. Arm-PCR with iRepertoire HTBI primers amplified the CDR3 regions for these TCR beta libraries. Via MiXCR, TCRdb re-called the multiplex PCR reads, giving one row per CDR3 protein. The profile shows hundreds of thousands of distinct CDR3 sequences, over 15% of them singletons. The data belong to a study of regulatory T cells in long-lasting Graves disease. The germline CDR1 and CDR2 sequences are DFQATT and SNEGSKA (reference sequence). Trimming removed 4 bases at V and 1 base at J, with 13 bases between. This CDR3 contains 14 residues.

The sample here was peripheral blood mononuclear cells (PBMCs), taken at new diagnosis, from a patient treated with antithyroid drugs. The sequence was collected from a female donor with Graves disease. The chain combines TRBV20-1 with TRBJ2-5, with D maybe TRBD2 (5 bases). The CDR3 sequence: CSATRLAAQETQYF. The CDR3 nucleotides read TGCAGTGCTACCCGTCTAGCAGCCCAAGAGACCCAGTACTTC.